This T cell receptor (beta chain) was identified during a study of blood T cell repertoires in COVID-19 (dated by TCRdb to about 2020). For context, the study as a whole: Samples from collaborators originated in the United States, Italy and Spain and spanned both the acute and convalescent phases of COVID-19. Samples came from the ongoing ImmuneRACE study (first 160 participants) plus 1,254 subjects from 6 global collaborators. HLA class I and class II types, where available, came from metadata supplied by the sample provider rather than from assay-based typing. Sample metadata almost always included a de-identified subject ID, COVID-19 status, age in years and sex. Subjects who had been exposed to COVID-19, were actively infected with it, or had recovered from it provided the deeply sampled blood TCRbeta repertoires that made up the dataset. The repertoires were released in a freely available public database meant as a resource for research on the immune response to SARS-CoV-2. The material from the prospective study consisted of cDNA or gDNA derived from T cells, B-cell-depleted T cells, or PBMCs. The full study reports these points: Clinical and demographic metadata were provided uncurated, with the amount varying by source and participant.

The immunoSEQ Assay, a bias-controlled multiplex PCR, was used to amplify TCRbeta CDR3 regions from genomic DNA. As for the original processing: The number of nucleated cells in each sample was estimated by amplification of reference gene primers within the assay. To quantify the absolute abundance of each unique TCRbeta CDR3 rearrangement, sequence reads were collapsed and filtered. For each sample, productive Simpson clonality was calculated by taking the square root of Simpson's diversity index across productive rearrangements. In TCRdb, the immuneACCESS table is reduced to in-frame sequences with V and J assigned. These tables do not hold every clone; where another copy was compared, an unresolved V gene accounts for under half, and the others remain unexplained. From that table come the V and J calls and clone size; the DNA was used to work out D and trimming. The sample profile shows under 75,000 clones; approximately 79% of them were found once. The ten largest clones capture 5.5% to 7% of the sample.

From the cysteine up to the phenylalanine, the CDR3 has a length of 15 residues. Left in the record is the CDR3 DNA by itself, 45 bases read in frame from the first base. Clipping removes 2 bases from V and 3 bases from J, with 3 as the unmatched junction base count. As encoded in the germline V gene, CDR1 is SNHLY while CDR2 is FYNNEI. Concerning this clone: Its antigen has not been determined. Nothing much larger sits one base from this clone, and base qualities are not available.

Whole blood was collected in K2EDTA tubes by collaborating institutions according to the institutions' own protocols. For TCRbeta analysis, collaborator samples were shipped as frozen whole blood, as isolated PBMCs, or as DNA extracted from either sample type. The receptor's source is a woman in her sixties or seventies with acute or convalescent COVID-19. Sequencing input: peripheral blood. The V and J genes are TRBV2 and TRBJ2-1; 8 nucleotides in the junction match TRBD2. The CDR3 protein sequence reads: CASSESRGGYNEQFF. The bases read TGTGCCAGCAGTGAAAGCCGGGGGGGCTACAATGAGCAGTTCTTC.